This T cell receptor beta chain comes out of a study of T cell changes during pregnancy in multiple sclerosis. Germline lookup yields CDR1 MNHEY and CDR2 SMNVEV (reference sequence). This CDR3 contains 15 residues. J gave up 14 bases and V 5 bases, and 14 bases lay outside the gene matches. Method: immunoSEQ multiplex PCR; TCRdb's copy keeps in-frame clones and lacks some. The repertoire has 15,000 to 19,000 clones, approximately 83% of them found once; the top ten carry approximately 18%. The sequence derives from a female donor in good health, enrolled as a control in a pregnancy study. The chain employs TRBV27 and TRBJ2-1, with TRBD2 matching 11 bases. This material consisted of CD8+ T cells from peripheral blood mononuclear cells, taken after pregnancy. This CDR3 is CASSPSTSGRNPEFF. As DNA, the CDR3 is TGTGCCAGCAGTCCCTCCACTAGCGGGAGAAACCCGGAGTTCTTC.